These 9 T cell receptor beta chains were all obtained from the same sample, sequenced in a study of HIV-infected patients and healthy controls (dated by TCRdb to the mid-2010s). The method was 5' RACE. For sequencing, an Illumina MiSeq was employed. SuperScript III was used to reverse transcribe 500 ng RNA with primers targeting the alpha and beta constant regions. Alpha and beta chain libraries were generated separately via chain-specific third strand synthesis with multiplexing indices. TCRdb ran its own pipeline on the public reads, namely fastp trimming at Q25 and MiXCR clone calling, and kept in-frame beta chains. Identical CDR3 protein sequences are pooled into one entry, listed with their most common genes and DNA. Across this sample there are 10,000 to 15,000 distinct CDR3 sequences, with approximately 10% seen only once. In total, the top ten clones hold about 6% of the sample. Whole blood was used without cell fractionation, so the repertoire reflected all unsorted peripheral T cells.

Sequencing was carried out using blood. These receptors originate from an adult in good health.

This chain connects TRBV12-3 or TRBV12-4 to TRBJ1-1; TRBD1 might be the D (6 bases). Trimming cost V 8 bases and J 6 bases, with 16 bases left between them. The CDR3 is 13 residues long. The CDR3 coding sequence is TGTGCCAGCGGCTTTCAGGGGACCGCTGAAGCTTTCTTT. This encodes CASGFQGTAEAFF.

This rearrangement joins TRBV29-1 to TRBJ2-2, with unresolved D. The germline V and J ends were trimmed by 0 bases and 0 bases, with 8 bases remaining between them. This CDR3 has 15 amino acids. The germline V gene has CDR1 SQVTM and CDR2 ANQGSEA. CDR3 sequence reads: CSVEDRAANTGELFF. The CDR3 DNA reads TGCAGCGTTGAAGATCGGGCGGCGAACACCGGGGAGCTGTTTTTT.

This clonotype was picked up a small number of times. This chain links TRBV12-3 or TRBV12-4 with TRBJ1-2, with 7 bases that match TRBD1. CDR3 length: 12 residues. With V trimmed by 5 bases and J by 8 bases, 5 bases remained unmatched. The CDR3 protein is CASSTRQGGYTF. Here the CDR3 DNA reads TGTGCCAGCAGTACAAGACAGGGAGGCTACACCTTC.

V and J are TRBV28 and TRBJ2-7, with 15 positions matching TRBD2. The germline V gene has CDR1 MDHEN and CDR2 SYDVKM. V shed 8 bases and J 6 bases; nucleotides not matched to a gene: 11. CDR3 length equals 16 residues. CDR3: CASSNIGLAGGAEQYF. DNA of the CDR3: TGTGCCAGCTCAAACATAGGACTAGCGGGAGGGGCCGAGCAGTACTTC.

Judged by abundance, this clonotype is medium-sized. The rearrangement links TRBV29-1 to TRBJ1-1; D is undetermined. With 2 bases removed from V and 0 bases from J, the gap between germline ends came to 13 bases. CDR1 SQVTM and CDR2 ANQGSEA come from the germline V gene. The CDR3 totals 15 residues. CDR3 nucleotides: TGCAGCGTTGAAAGCCAAGAATCGATGAACACTGAAGCTTTCTTT. It codes for CSVESQESMNTEAFF.

The gene calls are TRBV4-1 and TRBJ2-1; TRBD2 aligns across 13 bases. Germline V gene sequence: CDR1 MGHRA, CDR2 YSYEKL. The CDR3 loop spans 16 amino acids. V gave up 1 base and J gave up 5 bases; unmatched junction bases: 2. The CDR3 spells CASSQGLAGGNNEQFF. CDR3 in DNA: TGCGCCAGCAGCCAAGGACTAGCGGGAGGTAACAATGAGCAGTTCTTC.

This chain connects TRBV6-5 to TRBJ1-1; 7 bases match TRBD1. This CDR3 is built from 14 residues. CDR1 and CDR2 from the germline V gene are MNHEY and SVGAGI. The trim removed 5 bases at V and 3 bases at J, leaving 6 bases unmatched. In nucleotides, the CDR3 is TGTGCCAGCAGTCCCACAGGGGTCTACACTGAAGCTTTCTTT. This sequence encodes CASSPTGVYTEAFF.

This clonotype is labeled medium-sized. J is TRBJ2-7 and V is TRBV12-3 or TRBV12-4, with 7 bases matching TRBD2. CDR3 length: 12 amino acids. Unmatched junction bases numbered 4, after V lost 6 bases and J lost 5 bases. The CDR3 loop is CASSRAGNEQYF. CDR3 nucleotides: TGTGCCAGCAGCAGAGCGGGAAACGAGCAGTACTTC.

This clonotype occurred many times. The rearrangement links TRBV20-1 to TRBJ2-1; 13 bases map to TRBD2. The V segment lost 7 bases and the J segment 4 bases; nucleotides outside the gene matches: 4. Per the germline V gene, CDR1 is DFQATT and CDR2 is SNEGSKA (reference sequence). The CDR3 covers 14 residues. The CDR3 DNA reads as TGCAGTGGGCGGACTAGCGGGGGATACAATGAGCAGTTCTTC. This gives the protein CSGRTSGGYNEQFF.